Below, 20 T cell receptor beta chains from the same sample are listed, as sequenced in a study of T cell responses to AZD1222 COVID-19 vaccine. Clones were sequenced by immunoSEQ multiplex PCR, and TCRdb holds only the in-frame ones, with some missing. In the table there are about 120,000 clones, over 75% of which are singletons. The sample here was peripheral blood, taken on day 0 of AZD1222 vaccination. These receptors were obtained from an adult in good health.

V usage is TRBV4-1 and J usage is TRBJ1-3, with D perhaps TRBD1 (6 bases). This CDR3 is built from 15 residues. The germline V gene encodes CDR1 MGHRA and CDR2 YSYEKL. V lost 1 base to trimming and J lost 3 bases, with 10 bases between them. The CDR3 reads CASSQAGAYGNTIYF. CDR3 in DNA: TGCGCCAGCAGCCAAGCGGGGGCTTATGGAAACACCATATATTTT.

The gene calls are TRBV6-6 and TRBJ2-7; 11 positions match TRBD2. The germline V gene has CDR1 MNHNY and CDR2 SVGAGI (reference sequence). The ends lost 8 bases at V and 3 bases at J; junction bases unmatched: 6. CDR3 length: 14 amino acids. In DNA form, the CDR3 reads TGTGCCAGCTCGCGGCTAGCGGGGGGCTACGAGCAGTACTTC. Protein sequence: CASSRLAGGYEQYF.

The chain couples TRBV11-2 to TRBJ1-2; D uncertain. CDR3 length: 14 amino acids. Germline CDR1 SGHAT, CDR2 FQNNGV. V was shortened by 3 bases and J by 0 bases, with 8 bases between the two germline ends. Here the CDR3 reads CASSLGEANYGYTF. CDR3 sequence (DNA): TGTGCCAGCAGCTTGGGTGAGGCTAACTATGGCTACACCTTC.

CDR3 protein: CASSHEGGSVNEQFF. The DNA for the CDR3 is TGTGCCAGCAGCCACGAGGGCGGCTCGGTGAATGAGCAGTTCTTC. V is TRBV3-1 (or the pseudogene TRBV3-2) and J is TRBJ2-1; TRBD2 might be the D (5 bases). Trimming took 3 bases from V and 7 from J, leaving 16 bases between them. This CDR3 spans 15 amino acids. Germline CDR1 is LGHDT and CDR2 is YNNKEL (reference sequence).

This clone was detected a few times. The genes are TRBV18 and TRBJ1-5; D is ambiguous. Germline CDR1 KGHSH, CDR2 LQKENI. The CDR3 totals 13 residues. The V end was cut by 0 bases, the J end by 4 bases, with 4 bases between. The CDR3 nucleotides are TGTGCCAGCTCACCACCAGGGAATCAGCCCCAGCATTTT. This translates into CASSPPGNQPQHF.

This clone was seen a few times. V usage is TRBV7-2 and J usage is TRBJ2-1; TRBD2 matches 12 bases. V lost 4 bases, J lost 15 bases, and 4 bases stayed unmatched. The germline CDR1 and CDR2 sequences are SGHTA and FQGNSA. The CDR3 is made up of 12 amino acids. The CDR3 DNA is TGTGCCAGCAGCTCTAGCGGGAGGGCTGGGTTCTTC. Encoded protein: CASSSSGRAGFF. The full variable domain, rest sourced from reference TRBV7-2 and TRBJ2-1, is GAGVSQSPSNKVTEKGKDVELRCDPISGHTALYWYRQSLGQGLEFLIYFQGNSAPDKSGLPSDRFSAERTGGSVSTLTIQRTQQEDSAVYLCASSSSGRAGFFGPGTRLTVL.

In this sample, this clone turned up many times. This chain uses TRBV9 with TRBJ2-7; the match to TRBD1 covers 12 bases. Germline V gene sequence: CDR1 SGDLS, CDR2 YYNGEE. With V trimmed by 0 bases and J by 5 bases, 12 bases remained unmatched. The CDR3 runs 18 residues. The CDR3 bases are TGTGCCAGCAGCGTAGAGTCTATTAAGGGACAGGGGGCCCACGAGCAGTACTTC. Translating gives CASSVESIKGQGAHEQYF.

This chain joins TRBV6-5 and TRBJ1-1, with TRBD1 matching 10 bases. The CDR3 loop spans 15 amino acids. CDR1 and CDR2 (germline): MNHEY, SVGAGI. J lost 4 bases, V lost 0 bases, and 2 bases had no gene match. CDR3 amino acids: CASSYSGQGTTEAFF. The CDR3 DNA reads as TGTGCCAGCAGTTACTCGGGACAGGGGACCACTGAAGCTTTCTTT.

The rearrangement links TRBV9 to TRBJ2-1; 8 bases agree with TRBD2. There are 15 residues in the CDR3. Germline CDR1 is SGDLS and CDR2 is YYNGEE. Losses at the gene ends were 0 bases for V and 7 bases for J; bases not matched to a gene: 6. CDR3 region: CASSVAAGVGNEQFF. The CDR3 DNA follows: TGTGCCAGCAGCGTAGCAGCGGGAGTTGGTAATGAGCAGTTCTTC.

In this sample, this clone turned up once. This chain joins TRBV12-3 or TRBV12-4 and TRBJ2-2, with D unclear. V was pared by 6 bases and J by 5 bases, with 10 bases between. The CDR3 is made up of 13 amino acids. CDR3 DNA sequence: TGTGCCAGCAGCTTTGAAGGAACCGGGGAGCTGTTTTTT. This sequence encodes CASSFEGTGELFF.

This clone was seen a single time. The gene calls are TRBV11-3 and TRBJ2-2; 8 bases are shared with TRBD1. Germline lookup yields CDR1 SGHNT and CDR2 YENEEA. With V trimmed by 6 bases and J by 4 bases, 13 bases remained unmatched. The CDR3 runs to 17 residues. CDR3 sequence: CASSHDTLTGVTGELFF. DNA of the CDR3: TGTGCCAGCAGTCACGATACCTTGACAGGGGTCACCGGGGAGCTGTTTTTT.

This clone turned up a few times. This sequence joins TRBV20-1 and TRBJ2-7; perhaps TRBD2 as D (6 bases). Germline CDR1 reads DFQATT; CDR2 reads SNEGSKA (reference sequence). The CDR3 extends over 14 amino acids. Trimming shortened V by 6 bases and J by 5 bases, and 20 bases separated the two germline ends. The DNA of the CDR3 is TGCAGTGCGAGTAGAGGGTTGGAGGGTGACGAGCAGTACTTC. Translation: CSASRGLEGDEQYF.

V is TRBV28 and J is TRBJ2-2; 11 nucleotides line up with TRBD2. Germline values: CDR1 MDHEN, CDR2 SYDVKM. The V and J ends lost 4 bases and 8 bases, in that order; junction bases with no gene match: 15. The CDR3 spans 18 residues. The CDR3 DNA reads TGTGCCAGCAGTTCCCTCCTAGCGGGGGGCGGGCCAAGGGGGGAGCTGTTTTTT. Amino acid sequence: CASSSLLAGGGPRGELFF. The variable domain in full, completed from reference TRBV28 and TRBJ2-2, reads DVKVTQSSRYLVKRTGEKVFLECVQDMDHENMFWYRQDPGLGLRLIYFSYDVKMKEKGDIPEGYSVSREKKERFSLILESASTNQTSMYLCASSSLLAGGGPRGELFFGEGSRLTVL.

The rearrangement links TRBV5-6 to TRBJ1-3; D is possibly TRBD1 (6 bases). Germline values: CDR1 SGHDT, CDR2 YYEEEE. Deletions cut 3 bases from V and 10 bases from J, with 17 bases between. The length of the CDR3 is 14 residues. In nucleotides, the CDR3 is TGTGCCAGCAGCTCCGGACAGCCCGGGGCGACCATATATTTT. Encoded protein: CASSSGQPGATIYF.

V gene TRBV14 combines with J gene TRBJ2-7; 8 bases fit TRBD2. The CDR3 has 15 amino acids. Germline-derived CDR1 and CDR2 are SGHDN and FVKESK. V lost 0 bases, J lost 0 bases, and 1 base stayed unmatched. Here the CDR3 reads CASSQEAGGSYEQYF. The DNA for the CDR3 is TGTGCCAGCAGCCAAGAGGCGGGAGGCTCCTACGAGCAGTACTTC.

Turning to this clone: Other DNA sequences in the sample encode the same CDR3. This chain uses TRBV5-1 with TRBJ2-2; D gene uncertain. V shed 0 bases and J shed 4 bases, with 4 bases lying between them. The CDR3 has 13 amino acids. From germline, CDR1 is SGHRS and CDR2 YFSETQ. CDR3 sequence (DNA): TGCGCCAGCAGCTTGGGAGGCACCGGGGAGCTGTTTTTT. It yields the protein CASSLGGTGELFF.

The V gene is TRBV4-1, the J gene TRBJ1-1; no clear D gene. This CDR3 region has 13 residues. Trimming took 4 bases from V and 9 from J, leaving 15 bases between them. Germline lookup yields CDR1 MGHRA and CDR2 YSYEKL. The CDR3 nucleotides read TGCGCCAGCAGCCGGAACCGGGAGATTCAAGCTTTCTTT. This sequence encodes CASSRNREIQAFF.

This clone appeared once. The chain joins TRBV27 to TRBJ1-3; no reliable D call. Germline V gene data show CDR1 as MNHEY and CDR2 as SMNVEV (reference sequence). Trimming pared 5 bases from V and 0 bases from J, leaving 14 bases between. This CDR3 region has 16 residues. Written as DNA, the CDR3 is TGTGCCAGCAGTCAAGGGCCCTCCCACTCTGGAAACACCATATATTTT. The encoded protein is CASSQGPSHSGNTIYF.

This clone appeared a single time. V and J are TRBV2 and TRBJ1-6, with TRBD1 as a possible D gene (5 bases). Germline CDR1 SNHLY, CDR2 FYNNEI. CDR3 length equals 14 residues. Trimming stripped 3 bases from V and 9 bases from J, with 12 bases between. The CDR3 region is CASSERGSGSPLHF. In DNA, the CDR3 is TGTGCCAGCAGTGAGAGGGGATCCGGTTCACCCCTCCACTTT.

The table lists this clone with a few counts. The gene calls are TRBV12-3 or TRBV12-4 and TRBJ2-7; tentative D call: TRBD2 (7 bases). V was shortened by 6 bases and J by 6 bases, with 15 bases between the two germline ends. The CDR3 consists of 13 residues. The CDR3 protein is CASSGRGGSEQYF. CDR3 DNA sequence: TGTGCCAGCAGCGGGCGCGGGGGCAGCGAGCAGTACTTC.